This T cell receptor beta chain derives from a study of blood T cells in healthy people across ages (dated by TCRdb to about 2015). In terms of the full investigation: Template switching captured roughly one uniquely barcoded TCR beta cDNA molecule per two T cells in model experiments. The study measured age-related changes in TCR beta repertoire diversity using deep sequencing normalized with unique cDNA molecular identifiers. Donors were grouped into four age groups: young (average roughly 17 years), middle-aged (under 40), aged (around 60) and long-lived (just over 80). To avoid experimental bias, donors of different ages were spread randomly across the sequencing lanes. For two donors (one aged 18 to 29 and one aged 80 or older), the study analyzed two additional independent replicas of 1 million unique cDNA reads from the same blood draw.

Notes on this clonotype: The antigen this receptor binds is unknown. Base qualities are not recorded, but no much larger clone differs from it by a single base.

The approximately 39 donors, aged roughly 6 to 95 years, were systemically healthy Caucasian individuals from Russia. Each donor gave 8 to 10 milliliters of peripheral blood, drawn into EDTA-treated Vacutainer tubes. PBMCs were isolated by Ficoll-Paque density-gradient centrifugation, with at least 6.5 million obtained per sample. Total RNA, at least 5.5 micrograms per sample, was extracted from PBMCs with Trizol reagent. For every donor, an aliquot of PBMCs went through flow cytometry to measure the percentages of naive CD45RAhigh/CD27high T cells. The library relied on 5' RACE. Sequencer: Illumina HiSeq 2500. A second PCR of roughly 6 to 12 cycles was run with a J-beta primer mix and a sample-barcoded 5' primer. Each TCR beta cDNA molecule received a unique molecular identifier from a template-switch 5' adaptor carrying 12 random nucleotides. At least 2.5 million CDR3-containing paired-end reads were obtained from each sample. All of the RNA was converted into first-strand cDNA using the Mint cDNA synthesis kit, with a TRBC-specific oligonucleotide serving as the primer. Following uracil-DNA glycosylase treatment, all cDNA underwent a first 18-cycle PCR with the universal primers M1SS and BC2_uni_R. The original pipeline was this. Normalization of each sample was performed by random selection of 1 million high-quality reads, each carrying a distinct molecular identifier. Reads with shared molecular identifiers were discarded instead of being binned into consensus sequences. MiTCR, set to a Q25 quality threshold and the strictest error-elimination algorithm, was used for CDR3 identification, clonotype clustering and error correction. Lower-bound total TCR beta diversity was estimated with a nonparametric unseen species model using Euler transformation. TCRdb passed the public sequencing reads through fastp at Q25 and MiXCR, retaining productive beta sequences. For every CDR3 protein sequence, its rows merge into one entry that carries the most common genes and DNA. What appears here as the V and J calls and clone size reflects TCRdb's work, not the paper's. Present in this sample are 700,000 to 950,000 distinct CDR3 sequences, 55% to 70% of which were seen just once. The ten biggest clones cover approximately 23% of the sample.

Points the paper makes about the study in general: Observed TCR beta diversity correlated strongly with the percentage of naive T cells measured by flow cytometry. The CMV infection status of donors was not known, potentially confounding age-related changes in expanded clonotypes. The long-lived group showed more naive CD4+ T cells, fewer expanded clones and increased TCR diversity than the aged group, suggesting age selection. Estimates of total diversity based on one million sequenced T cells were considered lower bounds and underestimates. Because profiling used bulk unsorted PBMCs, naive and antigen-experienced compartments could not be compared conclusively. Observed TCR beta diversity per million T cells fell roughly linearly with age, and a significant reduction was already apparent by age around 40.

V is pared back by 2 bases and J by 11 bases, with 11 bases lying between the germline termini. The germline V gene (reference sequence) supplies CDR1 LGHDT and CDR2 YNNKEL. Counted from cysteine to phenylalanine, this CDR3 has 12 amino acids. The entry retains the CDR3 DNA only, 36 bases that are in frame from base 1. The TCR comes from a man aged 25 to 45 in good health. This receptor chain uses TRBV3-1 and TRBJ2-3, with the D gene too uncertain to name. The sample consisted of blood. This receptor carries the CDR3 CASSQFVWEQYF. The sequenced DNA is TGTGCCAGCAGCCAATTCGTCTGGGAGCAGTATTTT.